The 32 T cell receptor beta chains in this list originate from one sample, sequenced in a study of blood T cell repertoires in COVID-19. The assay was immunoSEQ multiplex PCR, and TCRdb's table has in-frame clones only and misses some. The sample shows a few hundred thousand clones, about 81% of them seen only once. Sequencing used peripheral blood. These receptors came from a woman aged 80 or over with COVID-19, enrolled during active disease.

The chain employs TRBV6-5 and TRBJ1-1, with 9 nucleotides matching TRBD1. CDR1 MNHEY and CDR2 SVGAGI come from the germline V gene. The CDR3 is 14 amino acids. With V trimmed by 6 bases and J by 3 bases, 5 bases remained unmatched. The CDR3, as DNA: TGTGCCAGCAGAGAGGGACAGGGCCACACTGAAGCTTTCTTT. Translated, it gives CASREGQGHTEAFF.

The rearrangement joins TRBV6-5 to TRBJ1-2; 8 bases map to TRBD1. Germline V CDR1 and CDR2: MNHEY, SVGAGI. CDR3 length equals 12 residues. V shed 10 bases, J shed 3 bases, and the junction held 4 bases outside the gene matches. This CDR3 reads CATKDRDYGYTF. DNA for the CDR3: TGTGCCACCAAGGACAGGGACTATGGCTACACCTTC.

This chain joins TRBV7-2 and TRBJ1-6; 7 bases are a match to TRBD1. J was trimmed by 8 bases and V by 5 bases; bases with no gene match: 12. The CDR3 runs 16 residues. Germline V gene data show CDR1 as SGHTA and CDR2 as FQGNSA. This chain's CDR3 is CASSLRTGSSYSPLHF. CDR3 bases: TGTGCCAGCAGCCTCAGGACAGGTTCGTCCTATTCACCCCTCCACTTT.

This rearrangement joins TRBV14 to TRBJ2-7, with 9 bases fitting TRBD1. J gave up 0 bases and V 3 bases, and 3 bases lay outside the gene matches. Looked up from germline, CDR1 is SGHDN and CDR2 is FVKESK. The CDR3 loop spans 15 amino acids. The CDR3 DNA is TGTGCCAGCAGCCAGGGACAGGGATACTCCTACGAGCAGTACTTC. Protein product: CASSQGQGYSYEQYF.

This CDR3 is CASSDEGGWVYGYTF. CDR3 sequence (DNA): TGTGCCAGCAGTGATGAAGGGGGCTGGGTCTATGGCTACACCTTC. This chain links TRBV6-1 with TRBJ1-2; TRBD1 matches at 7 bases. The ends lost 3 bases at V and 4 bases at J; junction bases unmatched: 8. The germline gives CDR1 MNHNS, CDR2 SASEGT. This CDR3 has 15 residues.

This clone was detected once. The V and J genes are TRBV27 and TRBJ2-1; D unresolved. The germline V and J ends were trimmed by 5 bases and 3 bases, with 8 bases remaining between them. This CDR3 contains 13 residues. Looked up from germline, CDR1 is MNHEY and CDR2 is SMNVEV (reference sequence). The CDR3 nucleotides read TGTGCCAGCAGTGCTAATTTCTACAATGAGCAGTTCTTC. This translates into CASSANFYNEQFF.

The genes are TRBV30 and TRBJ2-2; D gene ambiguous. The germline V gene encodes CDR1 GTSNPN and CDR2 SVGIG (reference sequence). This CDR3 is built from 15 residues. V was trimmed by 2 bases and J by 3 bases, leaving 13 bases between them. CDR3 sequence reads: CAWSSPSRDTGELFF. The CDR3 nucleotides are TGTGCCTGGAGTTCCCCATCACGCGACACCGGGGAGCTGTTTTTT.

This chain connects TRBV7-8 to TRBJ2-7; 7 nucleotides align to TRBD2. Germline V gene sequence: CDR1 SGHVS, CDR2 FQNEAQ. The CDR3 loop spans 14 amino acids. J gave up 5 bases and V 7 bases, and 11 bases lay outside the gene matches. CDR3 nucleotides: TGTGCCAGCATCCCCCGGGCGGGAGCGCACGAGCAGTACTTC. It yields the protein CASIPRAGAHEQYF.

The rearrangement uses TRBV19 and TRBJ1-2; D is possibly TRBD1 (5 bases). The ends were cut back, 4 bases at V and 8 bases at J, with 17 bases in the middle. Germline V gives CDR1 LNHDA, CDR2 SQIVND (reference sequence). The CDR3 is 14 residues long. The CDR3 nucleotides read TGTGCCAGTAGTAGCCACCGTAGGGGCGAAGGCTACACCTTC. The encoded protein is CASSSHRRGEGYTF.

The chain links TRBV30 to TRBJ1-2; no reliable D call. With 4 bases removed from V and 7 bases from J, the gap between germline ends came to 19 bases. Per the germline V gene, CDR1 is GTSNPN and CDR2 is SVGIG (reference sequence). The CDR3 contains 14 residues. Here the CDR3 reads CAWIIGGLNGGYTF. In nucleotides, the CDR3 is TGTGCCTGGATTATCGGAGGGCTTAACGGTGGCTACACCTTC.

This rearrangement joins TRBV5-6 to TRBJ1-1; no clear D. V was trimmed by 1 base and J by 3 bases, leaving 10 bases between them. CDR1 is SGHDT, CDR2 YYEEEE, per germline. There are 14 residues in the CDR3. CDR3 in amino acids: CASSLLYADTEAFF. The CDR3 DNA sequence: TGTGCCAGCAGCTTGTTGTACGCGGACACTGAAGCTTTCTTT.

The gene calls are TRBV29-1 and TRBJ2-1, with TRBD2 matching 11 bases. Looked up from germline, CDR1 is SQVTM and CDR2 is ANQGSEA. After removal of 6 bases from V and 2 bases from J, the junction contained 3 bases not matched to a gene. The CDR3 is 14 amino acids. The CDR3 DNA is TGCAGCGTCCCGGGACTAGCGGCCTACAATGAGCAGTTCTTC. It translates to CSVPGLAAYNEQFF.

The CDR3 loop reads CASSHGGSNQPQHF. CDR3 DNA: TGTGCCAGCAGCCACGGGGGTAGCAATCAGCCCCAGCATTTT. The genes are TRBV28 and TRBJ1-5; possible D gene TRBD1, 5 bases. The V end was cut by 6 bases, the J end by 0 bases, with 9 bases between. The CDR3 is 14 amino acids. Germline CDR1 and CDR2: MDHEN and SYDVKM. Based on the CDR3 plus reference TRBV28 and TRBJ1-5, the full variable domain is DVKVTQSSRYLVKRTGEKVFLECVQDMDHENMFWYRQDPGLGLRLIYFSYDVKMKEKGDIPEGYSVSREKKERFSLILESASTNQTSMYLCASSHGGSNQPQHFGDGTRLSIL.

This chain joins TRBV3-1 (or the pseudogene TRBV3-2) and TRBJ1-5; TRBD1 agrees at 7 bases. The CDR3 is 15 residues long. The germline CDR1 and CDR2 sequences are LGHDT and YNNKEL (reference sequence). The V segment lost 3 bases and the J segment 5 bases; nucleotides outside the gene matches: 7. CDR3: CASSQKGAADQPQHF. DNA for the CDR3: TGTGCCAGCAGCCAGAAGGGGGCAGCGGATCAGCCCCAGCATTTT.

The chain links TRBV18 to TRBJ1-3, with D maybe TRBD1 (5 bases). The CDR3 extends over 15 amino acids. Trimming stripped 5 bases from V and 0 bases from J, with 11 bases between. CDR1 and CDR2 (germline): KGHSH, LQKENI. The CDR3 region is CASSMDIVSGNTIYF. Here the CDR3 DNA reads TGTGCCAGCTCAATGGACATCGTCTCTGGAAACACCATATATTTT.

The chain has TRBV9 and TRBJ2-3; 7 bases agree with TRBD2. The CDR3 contains 14 residues. After removal of 4 bases from V and 6 bases from J, the junction contained 8 bases not matched to a gene. Germline CDR1 reads SGDLS; CDR2 reads YYNGEE. The CDR3 DNA is TGTGCCAGCAGCTCGGGACTATCTATGGATACGCAGTATTTT. As protein: CASSSGLSMDTQYF.

The chain carries TRBV19 and TRBJ2-5; a possible D gene is TRBD1 (6 bases). The CDR3 is 13 amino acids. Trimming left V 7 bases short and J 2 bases short, with 11 bases between. Germline CDR1 is LNHDA and CDR2 is SQIVND (reference sequence). This chain's CDR3 is CASNSGQQETQYF. The CDR3 DNA follows: TGTGCCAGTAATTCCGGACAGCAAGAGACCCAGTACTTC.

The chain uses TRBV20-1 and TRBJ1-5; D gene unclear. There are 14 residues in the CDR3. CDR1 DFQATT and CDR2 SNEGSKA come from the germline V gene (reference sequence). V gave up 3 bases and J gave up 3 bases, with 12 bases separating them. The CDR3 DNA follows: TGCAGTGCTAGTTGGACCGGGAACAATCAGCCCCAGCATTTT. Its protein is CSASWTGNNQPQHF.

Many counts were recorded for this clone. The chain has TRBV7-9 and TRBJ1-6, with TRBD1 matching 8 bases. V gave up 6 bases and J gave up 7 bases; unmatched junction bases: 8. The CDR3 covers 15 residues. CDR1 and CDR2 from the germline V gene are SEHNR and FQNEAQ (reference sequence). CDR3 DNA sequence: TGTGCCAGCAGAACCGGGACAGGCCTCAATTCACCCCTCCACTTT. Protein product: CASRTGTGLNSPLHF.

This clone was detected only once. V usage is TRBV19 and J usage is TRBJ1-4; no definite D call. There are 15 residues in the CDR3. Looked up from germline, CDR1 is LNHDA and CDR2 is SQIVND (reference sequence). The germline V and J ends were trimmed by 3 bases and 8 bases, with 16 bases remaining between them. Here the CDR3 DNA reads TGTGCCAGTAGTATTGACGGAGGGAATTACGAAAAACTGTTTTTT. It is translated as CASSIDGGNYEKLFF.

CDR3 in amino acids: CASSREIGTGDYEQYF. In DNA form, the CDR3 reads TGTGCCAGCTCGCGAGAAATCGGGACAGGGGACTACGAGCAGTACTTC. This chain uses TRBV18 with TRBJ2-7; TRBD1 matches at 10 bases. The germline V gene has CDR1 KGHSH and CDR2 LQKENI. The CDR3 consists of 16 residues. Trimming cost V 6 bases and J 3 bases; bases outside gene matches: 11.

V is TRBV2 and J is TRBJ2-1; 10 bases agree with TRBD2. Germline-derived CDR1 and CDR2 are SNHLY and FYNNEI. This CDR3 has 14 amino acids. With 7 bases clipped from V and 12 bases from J, the junction kept 12 bases outside the gene matches. The chain's CDR3 is CASTSGLAGELQFF. The DNA of the CDR3 is TGTGCCAGCACGTCGGGTCTAGCGGGGGAACTGCAGTTCTTC.

This chain connects TRBV29-1 to TRBJ2-5; possible D gene TRBD1, 6 bases. CDR3 length: 17 residues. The ends were cut back, 0 bases at V and 2 bases at J, with 19 bases in the middle. Germline assignment: CDR1 SQVTM and CDR2 ANQGSEA. This CDR3 reads CSVEERGRAGAQETQYF. CDR3 nucleotide sequence: TGCAGCGTTGAAGAGAGGGGTAGGGCAGGGGCGCAAGAGACCCAGTACTTC.

In this sample, this clone turned up once. The V and J genes are TRBV7-9 and TRBJ1-4; TRBD1 matches 9 bases. The V segment lost 5 bases and the J segment 8 bases; nucleotides outside the gene matches: 6. The CDR3 extends over 14 amino acids. Germline assignment: CDR1 SEHNR and CDR2 FQNEAQ (reference sequence). The CDR3 DNA is TGTGCCAGCAGCAGGGACAGGGCGGAGGAAAAACTGTTTTTT. Its protein is CASSRDRAEEKLFF.

This chain links TRBV27 with TRBJ1-6; D might be TRBD1 (6 bases). Trimming left V 6 bases short and J 7 bases short, with 16 bases between. CDR3 length: 15 residues. Germline CDR1 reads MNHEY; CDR2 reads SMNVEV (reference sequence). Written as DNA, the CDR3 is TGTGCCAGCAGCGCCCCACAGGGTTGGAATTCACCCCTCCACTTT. Translated, it gives CASSAPQGWNSPLHF.

This chain links TRBV19 with TRBJ1-1; 9 bases map to TRBD1. This CDR3 comprises 17 residues. J lost 1 base, V lost 5 bases, and 11 bases had no gene match. Germline values: CDR1 LNHDA, CDR2 SQIVND (reference sequence). CDR3 nucleotide sequence: TGTGCCAGTAGTGGGGGCCGGACAGGGGTAAGGAACACTGAAGCTTTCTTT. Residues: CASSGGRTGVRNTEAFF.

This clone has only one observation. This rearrangement joins TRBV4-2 to TRBJ2-2; D unclear. This CDR3 has 13 amino acids. The germline CDR1 and CDR2 sequences are LGHNA and YNFKEQ. The V end was cut by 0 bases, the J end by 7 bases, with 6 bases between. The CDR3 loop is CASSQDFIGELFF. The CDR3 nucleotides read TGTGCCAGCAGCCAAGATTTCATCGGGGAGCTGTTTTTT.

The chain recombines TRBV7-9 with TRBJ1-1; 8 nucleotides match TRBD1. J was trimmed by 1 base and V by 5 bases; bases with no gene match: 12. CDR3 length equals 17 residues. Germline assignment: CDR1 SEHNR and CDR2 FQNEAQ (reference sequence). The CDR3 DNA reads TGTGCCAGCAGCAGTCCGACAGGGGTCGCGAGGAACACTGAAGCTTTCTTT. This gives the protein CASSSPTGVARNTEAFF.

The J gene is TRBJ2-2, the V gene TRBV5-1; 10 nucleotides match TRBD2. Germline V gene sequence: CDR1 SGHRS, CDR2 YFSETQ. The V and J ends lost 5 bases and 6 bases, in that order; junction bases with no gene match: 16. This CDR3 spans 18 amino acids. This CDR3 is CASSPMPSSGSKPGELFF. CDR3 DNA sequence: TGCGCCAGCAGTCCGATGCCCTCTAGCGGGAGTAAACCCGGGGAGCTGTTTTTT.

This clone was observed once. The rearrangement uses TRBV28 and TRBJ1-1; TRBD1 might be the D (5 bases). Germline V gives CDR1 MDHEN, CDR2 SYDVKM. The CDR3 is 16 residues long. The V and J ends lost 5 bases and 0 bases respectively, with 16 bases between them. The CDR3 DNA reads TGTGCCAGCAGTCGTCTCCTAGGGGTTCTGAACACTGAAGCTTTCTTT. Its translation is CASSRLLGVLNTEAFF.

V is TRBV10-3 and J is TRBJ2-1; 10 nucleotides agree with TRBD2. Trimming took 2 bases from V and 6 from J; bases not matched to a gene: 7. This CDR3 has 16 amino acids. Germline CDR1 reads ENHRY; CDR2 reads SYGVKD. Here the CDR3 reads CAISEASGSRGNEQFF. CDR3 bases: TGTGCCATCAGTGAGGCTAGCGGGAGTCGTGGCAATGAGCAGTTCTTC.

This sequence joins TRBV5-8 and TRBJ1-1; unclear D gene. Germline CDR1 SGHTS, CDR2 YDEGEE. There are 17 residues in the CDR3. Trimming pared 2 bases from V and 0 bases from J, leaving 17 bases between. Here the CDR3 reads CASSFPGWLNMNTEAFF. In DNA, the CDR3 is TGTGCCAGCAGCTTCCCGGGGTGGCTAAATATGAACACTGAAGCTTTCTTT.